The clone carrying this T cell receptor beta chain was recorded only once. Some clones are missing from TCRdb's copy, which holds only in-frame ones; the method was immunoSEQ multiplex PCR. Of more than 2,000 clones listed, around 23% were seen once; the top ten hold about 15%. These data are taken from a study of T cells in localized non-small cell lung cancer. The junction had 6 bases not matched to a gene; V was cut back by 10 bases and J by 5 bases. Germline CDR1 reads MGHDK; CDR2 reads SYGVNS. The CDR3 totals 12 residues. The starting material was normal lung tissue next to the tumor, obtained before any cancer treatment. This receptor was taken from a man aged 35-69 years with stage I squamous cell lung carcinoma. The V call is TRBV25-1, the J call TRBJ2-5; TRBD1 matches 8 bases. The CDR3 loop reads CATDRGRETQYF. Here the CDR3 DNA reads TGTGCCACCGACAGGGGACGGGAGACCCAGTACTTC.